The clone carrying this T cell receptor beta chain was seen more than once but under ten times. Its cognate antigen is unknown. This entry belongs to a study of identical twins. TCRdb independently ran MiXCR on the 5' RACE reads; one entry per CDR3 protein. The table lists around 480,000 distinct CDR3 sequences, over 11% of them singletons. Trimming removed 5 bases at V and 1 base at J, with 12 bases between. Per germline, CDR1 MNHNS and CDR2 SASEGT. The CDR3 has 14 amino acids. Broader study findings: Modelling underestimated the level of out-of-frame TCR alpha sharing observed in monozygotic twins. Invariant MAIT and iNKT cells may have partly biased zero-insertion analyses.

The sample also formed part of further work on yellow fever vaccine responses in identical twins.

The source material was CD4+ T cells sorted from blood. The chain is built from TRBV6-1 and TRBJ2-7, with no clear D. The TCR was taken from a young woman in good health. Here the CDR3 reads CASSRRTDSYEQYF. The DNA of the CDR3 is TGTGCCAGCAGTAGACGGACGGATTCCTACGAGCAGTACTTC.